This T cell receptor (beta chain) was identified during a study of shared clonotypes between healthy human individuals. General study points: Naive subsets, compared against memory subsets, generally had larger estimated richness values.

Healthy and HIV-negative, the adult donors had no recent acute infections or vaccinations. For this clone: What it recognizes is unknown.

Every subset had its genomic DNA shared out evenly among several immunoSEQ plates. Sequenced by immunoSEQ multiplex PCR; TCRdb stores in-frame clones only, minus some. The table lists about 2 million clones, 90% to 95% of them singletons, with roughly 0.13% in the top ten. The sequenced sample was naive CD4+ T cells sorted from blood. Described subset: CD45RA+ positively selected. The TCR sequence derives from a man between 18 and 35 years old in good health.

CDR3 amino acids: CATSRDMDRGILHF. In DNA, the CDR3 is TGTGCCACCAGCAGAGATATGGACAGGGGAATCCTCCACTTT. This chain uses TRBV15 with TRBJ1-6; the match to TRBD1 covers 9 bases. V shed 0 bases, J shed 15 bases, and the junction held 6 bases outside the gene matches. CDR1 is LNHNV and CDR2 is YYDKDF in the germline V gene (reference sequence). The CDR3 loop spans 14 amino acids.